Each of the 27 T cell receptor beta chains below was sequenced from the same sample in a study of CD8 T cells in ankylosing spondylitis. The study's findings and limits: In ankylosing spondylitis blood, a motif of roughly eight highly homologous TCR beta variants appeared characteristic.

Each CDR3 protein gets one entry after TCRdb re-called the 5' RACE reads with MiXCR. The sample holds some 700,000 distinct CDR3 sequences, under 20% seen once. These receptors are not linked to any known antigen. Sequencing used blood, either unsorted or a sorted T cell fraction (not recorded which). Source of these receptors: a male donor with ankylosing spondylitis.

This chain joins TRBV19 and TRBJ1-2; 7 bases are shared with TRBD1. Looked up from germline, CDR1 is LNHDA and CDR2 is SQIVND (reference sequence). The ends lost 10 bases at V and 1 base at J; junction bases unmatched: 9. The CDR3 runs 14 residues. The CDR3 region is CATTRDRDNYGYTF. The CDR3 DNA sequence: TGTGCCACTACTCGGGACAGAGATAACTATGGCTACACCTTC.

This clonotype has a count of ten or more. The rearrangement uses TRBV12-3 or TRBV12-4 and TRBJ1-5; TRBD1 matches at 9 bases. Trimming at V came to 4 bases and at J to 4 bases, leaving 2 bases not matched to a gene. The CDR3 covers 14 residues. The CDR3 bases are TGTGCCAGCAGTTCGACAGGGGGTAATCAGCCCCAGCATTTT. Its protein is CASSSTGGNQPQHF.

This clonotype was picked up a small number of times. The chain links TRBV3-1 to TRBJ1-5; D is unclear. The CDR3 covers 16 residues. Trimming cost V 3 bases and J 3 bases, with 15 bases left between them. Per the germline V gene, CDR1 is LGHDT and CDR2 is YNNKEL (reference sequence). CDR3 protein: CASSQLPGLNNQPQHF. For the CDR3, the DNA is TGTGCCAGCAGCCAGTTGCCGGGCTTGAACAATCAGCCCCAGCATTTT.

This clonotype was detected many times. This rearrangement joins TRBV20-1 to TRBJ2-7, with TRBD1 identical over 10 bases. V lost 4 bases, J lost 5 bases, and 8 bases stayed unmatched. The CDR3 loop spans 14 amino acids. CDR1 and CDR2 from the germline V gene are DFQATT and SNEGSKA (reference sequence). The CDR3 region is CSATPGQGLDEQYF. The CDR3 nucleotides read TGCAGTGCTACACCGGGACAGGGGTTGGACGAGCAGTACTTC.

The J gene is TRBJ2-3, the V gene TRBV27; D is uncertain. Between the trimmed V and J ends, which lost 3 bases and 2 bases, there was a span of 12 bases. Per germline, CDR1 MNHEY and CDR2 SMNVEV (reference sequence). The CDR3 has 15 residues. The CDR3 region is CASSFFGPATDTQYF. The CDR3 DNA reads as TGTGCCAGCAGTTTCTTTGGGCCAGCCACAGATACGCAGTATTTT.

The chain has TRBV6-5 and TRBJ2-1, with a weak D call TRBD2 (7 bases). V shed 4 bases and J shed 4 bases, with 17 bases lying between them. Germline V CDR1 and CDR2: MNHEY, SVGAGI. The CDR3 runs to 16 residues. The CDR3 protein is CASSFDAGASYNEQFF. CDR3 nucleotide sequence: TGTGCCAGCAGTTTCGACGCGGGGGCTTCTTACAATGAGCAGTTCTTC.

The rearrangement links TRBV14 to TRBJ1-2, with a possible D match to TRBD1 (6 bases). Trimming left V 4 bases short and J 0 bases short, with 12 bases between. The germline gives CDR1 SGHDN, CDR2 FVKESK. There are 15 residues in the CDR3. The CDR3 region has the DNA TGTGCCAGCAGCCGAGGGGGACAAGCTAACTATGGCTACACCTTC. Translation: CASSRGGQANYGYTF. Variable domain in full (rest from reference TRBV14 and TRBJ1-2): EAGVTQFPSHSVIEKGQTVTLRCDPISGHDNLYWYRRVMGKEIKFLLHFVKESKQDESGMPNNRFLAERTGGTYSTLKVQPAELEDSGVYFCASSRGGQANYGYTFGSGTRLTVV.

This chain connects TRBV6-1 to TRBJ2-2; D possibly matches TRBD1 or TRBD2 (6 bases each). Germline V CDR1 and CDR2: MNHNS, SASEGT. The V end was cut by 5 bases, the J end by 1 base, with 11 bases between. This CDR3 is 15 amino acids long. The CDR3 DNA sequence: TGTGCCAGCAGTCAACAGGGAGGGAACACCGGGGAGCTGTTTTTT. This translates into CASSQQGGNTGELFF.

The sample holds one count of this clonotype. The chain joins TRBV6-2 or TRBV6-3 to TRBJ1-4; D not certain. Trimming left V 6 bases short and J 5 bases short, with 13 bases between. The CDR3 contains 14 residues. Per the germline V gene, CDR1 is MNHEY and CDR2 is SVGEGT. CDR3 DNA sequence: TGTGCCAGCAGATTCCGGGCTGGGAATGAAAAACTGTTTTTT. Its translation: CASRFRAGNEKLFF.

The CDR3 DNA reads as TGTGCCAGCAGTTTCCCTCCCCTAGCGGGGGGATACAATGAGCAGTTCTTC. This gives the protein CASSFPPLAGGYNEQFF. The V and J genes are TRBV12-3 or TRBV12-4 and TRBJ2-1, with TRBD2 matching over 11 bases. The CDR3 runs to 17 residues. V lost 3 bases and J lost 4; bases outside the gene matches: 8.

This clonotype was observed a few times. The chain has TRBV24-1 and TRBJ2-7; unclear D gene. V lost 4 bases and J 3 bases, leaving 18 bases between the germline ends. The CDR3 loop spans 16 amino acids. Germline V CDR1 and CDR2: KGHDR, SFDVKD. DNA of the CDR3: TGTGCCACCAGTGACCCGGACCAGTCCAACCACTACGAGCAGTACTTC. Its translation: CATSDPDQSNHYEQYF.

In this sample, this clonotype turned up many times. At one end, the junction sequence differs from germline, possibly due to a read error. The gene calls are TRBV5-1 and TRBJ2-7; D unresolved. The CDR3 is 13 residues long. Per the germline V gene, CDR1 is SGHRS and CDR2 is YFSETQ. CDR3 bases: TGTGCCAGCAGTTTAGGGCCTAACTACGAGCAGTACTTC. Protein product: CASSLGPNYEQYF.

The rearrangement joins TRBV7-3 to TRBJ2-1; D may be TRBD2 (5 bases). This CDR3 region has 14 residues. The germline CDR1 and CDR2 sequences are SGHTA and FQGTGA. Deletions cut 3 bases from V and 6 bases from J, with 12 bases between. The CDR3 region has the DNA TGTGCCAGCAGCTTTGATGGGAGCCCCAATGAGCAGTTCTTC. Translating gives CASSFDGSPNEQFF. The full variable domain, completed using reference TRBV7-3 and TRBJ2-1, is GAGVSQTPSNKVTEKGKYVELRCDPISGHTALYWYRQSLGQGPEFLIYFQGTGAADDSGLPNDRFFAVRPEGSVSTLKIQRTERGDSAVYLCASSFDGSPNEQFFGPGTRLTVL.

The J gene is TRBJ2-1, the V gene TRBV7-2, with TRBD2 matching 8 bases. The trim removed 2 bases at V and 6 bases at J, leaving 6 bases unmatched. The CDR3 spans 15 residues. CDR1 and CDR2 from the germline V gene are SGHTA and FQGNSA. The CDR3 spells CASSLLGRGGNEQFF. The CDR3 coding sequence is TGTGCCAGCAGCTTACTCGGGAGGGGGGGCAATGAGCAGTTCTTC.

For the CDR3, the DNA is TGCAGTGCTAGAGATAGGCGTCAGAACACTGAAGCTTTCTTT. The encoded protein is CSARDRRQNTEAFF. This chain joins TRBV20-1 and TRBJ1-1, with D unclear. From germline, CDR1 is DFQATT and CDR2 SNEGSKA (reference sequence). This CDR3 has 14 residues. The V end lost 0 bases, the J end lost 1 base, and 9 bases lay between the germline ends.

This clonotype was seen more than once but under ten times. V is TRBV7-9 and J is TRBJ2-1; D is unresolved. The germline gives CDR1 SEHNR, CDR2 FQNEAQ (reference sequence). V gave up 1 base and J gave up 5 bases, with 12 bases separating them. The CDR3 is 15 amino acids. The CDR3 reads CASSLEDRGNNEQFF. CDR3 sequence (DNA): TGTGCCAGCAGCTTAGAGGACCGAGGTAACAATGAGCAGTTCTTC.

This clonotype was seen only a few times. This rearrangement joins TRBV9 to TRBJ1-4, with a possible D match to TRBD1 (5 bases). V was shortened by 3 bases and J by 3 bases, with 9 bases between the two germline ends. The CDR3 extends over 14 amino acids. Germline V CDR1 and CDR2: SGDLS, YYNGEE. The DNA for the CDR3 is TGTGCCAGCAGCGCGACAGTCTCTAATGAAAAACTGTTTTTT. Translation: CASSATVSNEKLFF.

This clonotype was found many times. The chain carries TRBV12-3 or TRBV12-4 and TRBJ1-1; D uncertain. The CDR3 sequence is 13 residues long. Between the trimmed V and J ends, which lost 2 bases and 1 base, there was a span of 5 bases. The CDR3, as DNA: TGTGCCAGCAGTTTAAGCAAGAACACTGAAGCTTTCTTT. It is translated as CASSLSKNTEAFF.

This clonotype was seen a handful of times. This chain links TRBV7-2 with TRBJ1-2, with no clear D. The CDR3 contains 14 residues. Trimming took 7 bases from V and 6 from J, leaving 18 bases between them. From germline, CDR1 is SGHTA and CDR2 FQGNSA. For the CDR3, the DNA is TGTGCCAGCACCTCACCCTTCGTCTTCGATGGCTACACCTTC. Amino acids: CASTSPFVFDGYTF. Full variable domain (remainder filled in from reference TRBV7-2 and TRBJ1-2): GAGVSQSPSNKVTEKGKDVELRCDPISGHTALYWYRQSLGQGLEFLIYFQGNSAPDKSGLPSDRFSAERTGGSVSTLTIQRTQQEDSAVYLCASTSPFVFDGYTFGSGTRLTVV.

This clonotype has a handful of counts. V usage is TRBV25-1 and J usage is TRBJ2-5; D is possibly TRBD1 or TRBD2 (7 bases each). CDR1 and CDR2 (germline): MGHDK, SYGVNS. Trimming pared 3 bases from V and 5 bases from J, leaving 13 bases between. The CDR3 is 14 residues long. CDR3 sequence (DNA): TGTGCCAGCAGTGACCCAGGGGGGGTCGAGACCCAGTACTTC. Translated: CASSDPGGVETQYF. Together with reference TRBV25-1 and TRBJ2-5, the CDR3 gives the full variable domain: EADIYQTPRYLVIGTGKKITLECSQTMGHDKMYWYQQDPGMELHLIHYSYGVNSTEKGDLSSESTVSRIRTEHFPLTLESARPSHTSQYLCASSDPGGVETQYFGPGTRLLVL.

This chain connects TRBV4-1 to TRBJ1-5; D perhaps matches TRBD1 (5 bases). The CDR3 loop spans 16 amino acids. Trimming removed 7 bases from V and 4 bases from J, with 20 bases in between. CDR1 is MGHRA, CDR2 YSYEKL, per germline. The CDR3 DNA sequence: TGCGCCAGCACCAAATCAACCAGCAGGGCTAATCAGCCCCAGCATTTT. This sequence encodes CASTKSTSRANQPQHF.

This clonotype turned up a few times. The chain employs TRBV5-1 and TRBJ2-3; D unclear. In germline, CDR1 is SGHRS, CDR2 YFSETQ. The ends were cut back, 0 bases at V and 6 bases at J, with 5 bases in the middle. This CDR3 comprises 12 residues. The CDR3 is CASSLVQDTQYF. CDR3 nucleotides: TGCGCCAGCAGCTTGGTCCAGGATACGCAGTATTTT.

This clonotype has more than one count but fewer than ten. V and J are TRBV10-3 and TRBJ2-7; TRBD1 aligns across 7 bases. Germline V gene data show CDR1 as ENHRY and CDR2 as SYGVKD. The CDR3 length is 16 residues. Losses at the gene ends were 0 bases for V and 7 bases for J; bases not matched to a gene: 12. The CDR3 coding sequence is TGTGCCATCAGTGAGTCTCTCGGACAGGCTATGGGGGAGCAGTACTTC. Protein product: CAISESLGQAMGEQYF.

V and J are TRBV6-5 and TRBJ2-7, with a weak D call TRBD2 (6 bases). Per germline, CDR1 MNHEY and CDR2 SVGAGI. The CDR3 covers 16 residues. V lost 2 bases and J lost 5, with 19 bases in between. CDR3 sequence reads: CASSYPRGPSRHEQYF. The CDR3 region has the DNA TGTGCCAGCAGTTACCCGCGGGGACCCTCTCGACACGAGCAGTACTTC.

The chain links TRBV20-1 to TRBJ2-1; perhaps TRBD2 as D (6 bases). The germline CDR1 and CDR2 sequences are DFQATT and SNEGSKA (reference sequence). The CDR3 runs 14 residues. For the CDR3, the DNA is TGCAGCGCAACCGGAGGGCGGGGCTACAATGAGCAGTTCTTC. Translation: CSATGGRGYNEQFF.

V and J are TRBV6-2 or TRBV6-3 and TRBJ1-2; 9 positions agree with TRBD1. J was trimmed by 4 bases and V by 0 bases; bases with no gene match: 9. Germline V lookup: CDR1 MNHEY, CDR2 SVGEGT. The length of the CDR3 is 17 residues. For the CDR3, the DNA is TGTGCCAGCAGTTACTCGGGACAGGGCCATTTCGGCTATGGCTACACCTTC. It codes for CASSYSGQGHFGYGYTF.

This clonotype has more than one count but fewer than ten. This chain uses TRBV4-1 with TRBJ2-3; 7 bases are a match to TRBD2. CDR1 MGHRA and CDR2 YSYEKL come from the germline V gene. Germline trimming cut 1 base from V and 2 bases from J; bases unmatched to any gene: 6. This CDR3 is 16 amino acids long. The CDR3 region is CASSQAPAGNTDTQYF. The DNA for the CDR3 is TGCGCCAGCAGCCAAGCCCCAGCGGGGAACACAGATACGCAGTATTTT.